Below, one TCR beta chain is given with its context. Its specificity is unknown. Deletions cut 5 bases from V and 2 bases from J, with 16 bases between. Per germline, CDR1 SEHNR and CDR2 FQNEAQ (reference sequence). The CDR3 is 15 amino acids. The source of the sample is a study of cytomegalovirus exposure and HLA in healthy donors. On the study more broadly: The 120 validation repertoires, a later analysis reported, used the same platform as the approximately 670 repertoires from the first cohort.

Study-wide results and limits: Most TCR sequences proved rare, with some public TCRs found in many donors. Clusters of TCRs from the first cohort tended to co-occur in the 100 to 150 validation repertoires (as a later analysis found).

Some clones are missing from TCRdb's copy, which holds only in-frame ones; the method was immunoSEQ multiplex PCR. The data contain some 120,000 clones, about 91% of them seen just once; the ten biggest clones take up about 1.1%. The rearrangement joins TRBV7-9 to TRBJ2-7; weak D call: TRBD2 (6 bases). This TCR came from a woman between 18 and 29 years old in good health and CMV-seronegative. Sequencing used PBMCs. The CDR3 is CASSVTSSAPYEQYF. CDR3 DNA sequence: TGTGCCAGCAGCGTTACCTCTAGCGCACCCTACGAGCAGTACTTC. The full variable domain, rest sourced from reference TRBV7-9 and TRBJ2-7, is DTGVSQNPRHKITKRGQNVTFRCDPISEHNRLYWYRQTLGQGPEFLTYFQNEAQLEKSRLLSDRFSAERPKGSFSTLEIQRTEQGDSAMYLCASSVTSSAPYEQYFGPGTRLTVT.